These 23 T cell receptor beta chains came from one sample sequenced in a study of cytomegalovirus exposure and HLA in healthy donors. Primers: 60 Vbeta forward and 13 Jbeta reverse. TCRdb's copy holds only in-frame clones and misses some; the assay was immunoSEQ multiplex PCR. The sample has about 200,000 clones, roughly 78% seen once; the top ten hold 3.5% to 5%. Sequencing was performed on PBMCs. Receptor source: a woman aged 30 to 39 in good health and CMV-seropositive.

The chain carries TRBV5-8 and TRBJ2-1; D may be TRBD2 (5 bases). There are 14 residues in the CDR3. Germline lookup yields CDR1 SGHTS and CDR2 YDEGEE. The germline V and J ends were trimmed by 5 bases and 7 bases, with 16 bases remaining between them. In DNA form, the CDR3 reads TGTGCCAGCAGGAGCCGGGGAGATTTGAATGAGCAGTTCTTC. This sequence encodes CASRSRGDLNEQFF.

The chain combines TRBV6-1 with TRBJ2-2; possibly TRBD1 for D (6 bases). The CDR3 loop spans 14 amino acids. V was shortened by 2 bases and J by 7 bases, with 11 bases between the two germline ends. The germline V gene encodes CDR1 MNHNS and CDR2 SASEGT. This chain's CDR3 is CASSERGWGGELFF. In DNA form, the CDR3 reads TGTGCCAGCAGTGAAAGGGGGTGGGGCGGGGAGCTGTTTTTT.

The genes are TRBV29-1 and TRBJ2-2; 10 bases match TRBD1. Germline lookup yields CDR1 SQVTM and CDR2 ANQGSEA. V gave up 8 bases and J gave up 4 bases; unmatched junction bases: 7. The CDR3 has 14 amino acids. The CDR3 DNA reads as TGCAGCATTCTAGGGACAGGGGCCACCGGGGAGCTGTTTTTT. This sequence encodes CSILGTGATGELFF.

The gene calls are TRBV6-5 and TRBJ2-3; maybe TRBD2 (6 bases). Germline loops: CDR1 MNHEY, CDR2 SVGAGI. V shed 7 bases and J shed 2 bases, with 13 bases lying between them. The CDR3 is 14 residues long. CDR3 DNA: TGTGCCAGCACGGAGGGGCGAGACACAGATACGCAGTATTTT. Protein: CASTEGRDTDTQYF.

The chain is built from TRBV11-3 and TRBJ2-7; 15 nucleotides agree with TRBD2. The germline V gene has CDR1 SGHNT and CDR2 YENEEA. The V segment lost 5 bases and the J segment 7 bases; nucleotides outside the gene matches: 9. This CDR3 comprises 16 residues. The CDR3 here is CASSPPGLAGGLEQYF. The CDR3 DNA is TGTGCCAGCAGCCCGCCGGGACTAGCGGGAGGATTAGAGCAGTACTTC.

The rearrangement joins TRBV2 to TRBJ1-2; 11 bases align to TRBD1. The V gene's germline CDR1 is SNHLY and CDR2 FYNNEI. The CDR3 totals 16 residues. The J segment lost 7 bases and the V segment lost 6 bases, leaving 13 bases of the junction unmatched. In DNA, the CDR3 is TGTGCCAGCAGCACAGCTCCGGGACAGGGGGATGGTGGCTACACCTTC. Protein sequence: CASSTAPGQGDGGYTF.

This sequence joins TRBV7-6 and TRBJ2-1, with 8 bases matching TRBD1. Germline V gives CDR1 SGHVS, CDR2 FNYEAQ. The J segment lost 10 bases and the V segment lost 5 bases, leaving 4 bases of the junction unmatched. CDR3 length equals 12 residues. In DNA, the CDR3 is TGTGCCAGCAGCCCCGGGACAGGCGAGCAGTTCTTC. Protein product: CASSPGTGEQFF.

CDR3 in DNA: TGTGCCTGGAACCCAGGCTCTCACACTGAAGCTTTCTTT. As protein: CAWNPGSHTEAFF. V usage is TRBV30 and J usage is TRBJ1-1; unclear D gene. Trimming took 4 bases from V and 3 from J, leaving 12 bases between them. Germline V gene lookup returns CDR1 GTSNPN and CDR2 SVGIG (reference sequence). This CDR3 region has 13 residues.

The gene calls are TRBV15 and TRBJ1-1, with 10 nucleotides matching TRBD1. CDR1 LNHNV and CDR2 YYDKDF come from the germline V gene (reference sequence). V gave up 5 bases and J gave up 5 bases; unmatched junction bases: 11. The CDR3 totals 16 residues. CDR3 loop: CATSPRDRGFRTEAFF. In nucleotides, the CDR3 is TGTGCCACCAGCCCCAGGGACAGGGGTTTTCGGACTGAAGCTTTCTTT.

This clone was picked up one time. The CDR3 DNA sequence: TGCGCCAGCAGCTTACAGGGAAGCTCCTACGAGCAGTACTTC. Protein product: CASSLQGSSYEQYF. This chain uses TRBV5-1 with TRBJ2-7, with D possibly matching TRBD1 (6 bases). Germline V gene sequence: CDR1 SGHRS, CDR2 YFSETQ. The CDR3 is 14 amino acids. The V and J ends lost 2 bases and 0 bases respectively, with 9 bases between them. The full variable domain, its missing parts supplied by reference TRBV5-1 and TRBJ2-7, is KAGVTQTPRYLIKTRGQQVTLSCSPISGHRSVSWYQQTPGQGLQFLFEYFSETQRNKGNFPGRFSGRQFSNSRSEMNVSTLELGDSALYLCASSLQGSSYEQYFGPGTRLTVT.

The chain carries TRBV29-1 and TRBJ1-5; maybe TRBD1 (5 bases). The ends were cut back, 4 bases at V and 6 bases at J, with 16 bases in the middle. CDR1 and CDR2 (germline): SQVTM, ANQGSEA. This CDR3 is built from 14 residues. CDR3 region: CSVGGGDIGQPQHF. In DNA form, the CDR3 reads TGCAGCGTTGGAGGAGGGGATATAGGTCAGCCCCAGCATTTT.

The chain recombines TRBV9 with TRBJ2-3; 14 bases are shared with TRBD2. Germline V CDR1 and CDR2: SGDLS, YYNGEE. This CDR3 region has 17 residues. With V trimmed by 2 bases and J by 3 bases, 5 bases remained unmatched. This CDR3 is CASSVYGLAGGTDTQYF. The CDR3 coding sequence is TGTGCCAGCAGCGTCTATGGACTAGCGGGGGGAACAGATACGCAGTATTTT.

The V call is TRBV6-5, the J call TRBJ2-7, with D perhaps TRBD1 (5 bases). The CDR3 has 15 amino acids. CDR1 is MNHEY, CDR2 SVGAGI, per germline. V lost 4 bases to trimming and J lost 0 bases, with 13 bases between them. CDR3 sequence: CASSLLGAPSYEQYF. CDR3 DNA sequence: TGTGCCAGCAGTTTGCTTGGGGCCCCCTCCTACGAGCAGTACTTC.

This chain's CDR3 is CASSLVDRGLPDYGYTF. As DNA, the CDR3 is TGTGCCAGCAGCTTGGTAGACAGGGGGCTTCCTGACTATGGCTACACCTTC. This chain connects TRBV5-4 to TRBJ1-2, with 10 bases that match TRBD1. The CDR3 sequence is 17 residues long. V lost 0 bases and J lost 3; bases outside the gene matches: 8. Germline values: CDR1 SGHNT, CDR2 YYREEE (reference sequence).

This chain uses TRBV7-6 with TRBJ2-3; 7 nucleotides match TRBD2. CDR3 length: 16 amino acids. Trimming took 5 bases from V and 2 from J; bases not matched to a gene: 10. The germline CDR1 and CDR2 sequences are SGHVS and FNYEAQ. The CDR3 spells CASSARGGGVTDTQYF. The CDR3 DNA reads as TGTGCCAGCAGCGCACGAGGCGGGGGAGTCACAGATACGCAGTATTTT.

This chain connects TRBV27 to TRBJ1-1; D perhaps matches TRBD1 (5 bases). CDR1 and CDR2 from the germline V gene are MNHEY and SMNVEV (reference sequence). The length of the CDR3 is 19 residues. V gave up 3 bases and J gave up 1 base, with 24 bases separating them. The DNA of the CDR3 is TGTGCCAGCAGTTTGCGGGGTGGGAGGGGCCTTATTTCGAACACTGAAGCTTTCTTT. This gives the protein CASSLRGGRGLISNTEAFF.

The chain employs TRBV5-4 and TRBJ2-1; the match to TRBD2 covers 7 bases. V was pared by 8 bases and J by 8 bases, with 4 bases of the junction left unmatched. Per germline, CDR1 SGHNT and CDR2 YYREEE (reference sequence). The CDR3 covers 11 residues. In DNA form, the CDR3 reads TGTGCCAGTGGGGGGAGGGATGAGCAGTTCTTC. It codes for CASGGRDEQFF.

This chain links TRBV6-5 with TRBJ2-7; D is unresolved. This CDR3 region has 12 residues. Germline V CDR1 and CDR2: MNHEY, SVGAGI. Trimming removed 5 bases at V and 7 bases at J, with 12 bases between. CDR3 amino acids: CASSLNSKEQYF. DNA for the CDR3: TGTGCCAGCAGTCTAAACTCGAAGGAGCAGTACTTC.

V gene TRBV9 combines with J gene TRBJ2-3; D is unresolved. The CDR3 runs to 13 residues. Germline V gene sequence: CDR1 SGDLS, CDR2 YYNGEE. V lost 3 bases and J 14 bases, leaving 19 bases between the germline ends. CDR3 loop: CASSGVDSLLPYF. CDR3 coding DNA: TGTGCCAGCAGCGGGGTAGACTCCCTCCTCCCGTATTTT.

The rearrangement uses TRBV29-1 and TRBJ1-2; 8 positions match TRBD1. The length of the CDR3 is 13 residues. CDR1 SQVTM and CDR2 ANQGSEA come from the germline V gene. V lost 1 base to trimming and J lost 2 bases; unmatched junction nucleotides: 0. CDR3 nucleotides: TGCAGCGTTGAAGGACAGGGGAACTATGGCTACACCTTC. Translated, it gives CSVEGQGNYGYTF.

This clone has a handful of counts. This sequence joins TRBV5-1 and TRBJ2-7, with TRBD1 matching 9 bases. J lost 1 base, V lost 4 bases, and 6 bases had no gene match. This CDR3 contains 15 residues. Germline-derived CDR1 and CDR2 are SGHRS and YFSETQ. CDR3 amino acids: CASSRRQGVSYEQYF. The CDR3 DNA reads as TGCGCCAGCAGCAGACGACAGGGGGTTTCCTACGAGCAGTACTTC.

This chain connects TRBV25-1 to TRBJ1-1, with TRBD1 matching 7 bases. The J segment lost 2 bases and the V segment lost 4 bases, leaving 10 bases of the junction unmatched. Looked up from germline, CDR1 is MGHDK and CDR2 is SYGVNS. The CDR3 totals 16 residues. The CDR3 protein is CASSGVPGQTNTEAFF. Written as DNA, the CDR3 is TGTGCCAGCAGTGGGGTTCCGGGACAGACAAACACTGAAGCTTTCTTT.

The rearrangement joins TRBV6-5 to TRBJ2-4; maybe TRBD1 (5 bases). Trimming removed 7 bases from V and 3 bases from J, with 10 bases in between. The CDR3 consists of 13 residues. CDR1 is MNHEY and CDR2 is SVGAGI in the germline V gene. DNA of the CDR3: TGTGCCAGCAAGGGGTACGGCAAAAACATTCAGTACTTC. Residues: CASKGYGKNIQYF.